This passage covers 29 T cell receptor beta chains from one sample sequenced in a study of blood T cell repertoires in COVID-19. Sequencing used immunoSEQ multiplex PCR; TCRdb keeps in-frame clones, though not all of them. The sample contains hundreds of thousands of clones, over 75% of which appear only once. Sequenced sample: peripheral blood. The receptors stem from a man between 18 and 35 years old with active or convalescent COVID-19.

The chain uses TRBV12-3 or TRBV12-4 and TRBJ1-5; perhaps TRBD1 as D (5 bases). CDR3 size: 13 residues. Trimming pared 6 bases from V and 5 bases from J, leaving 11 bases between. This CDR3 reads CASRGGRDQPQHF. As DNA, the CDR3 is TGTGCCAGCAGGGGGGGGAGAGATCAGCCCCAGCATTTT.

The chain carries TRBV7-8 and TRBJ2-4, with D possibly matching TRBD2 (6 bases). V was trimmed by 5 bases and J by 0 bases, leaving 26 bases between them. The germline gives CDR1 SGHVS, CDR2 FQNEAQ. The CDR3 length is 20 residues. CDR3: CASSPRRGLGIRLAKNIQYF. CDR3 DNA: TGTGCCAGCAGCCCGCGTCGGGGACTGGGGATTCGACTAGCCAAAAACATTCAGTACTTC.

The chain uses TRBV24-1 and TRBJ2-7, with 8 bases fitting TRBD1. Germline V gene lookup returns CDR1 KGHDR and CDR2 SFDVKD. The CDR3 runs 22 residues. CDR3 protein: CALPGPSLAQIQQGDSSYEQYF. The CDR3 DNA reads as TGTGCTTTACCGGGCCCCTCACTCGCCCAGATCCAACAGGGGGACAGCTCCTACGAGCAGTACTTC.

V is TRBV7-9 and J is TRBJ1-6; 10 bases are a match to TRBD1. The V and J ends lost 3 bases and 8 bases, in that order; junction bases with no gene match: 1. Germline V gene lookup returns CDR1 SEHNR and CDR2 FQNEAQ (reference sequence). The CDR3 runs to 14 residues. Written as DNA, the CDR3 is TGTGCCAGCAGCTTGGGACAGGGGCATTCACCCCTCCACTTT. Encoded protein: CASSLGQGHSPLHF.

The chain joins TRBV7-8 to TRBJ2-1; 9 bases line up with TRBD2. V was pared by 1 base and J by 2 bases, with 0 bases of the junction left unmatched. Germline values: CDR1 SGHVS, CDR2 FQNEAQ. The CDR3 sequence is 15 residues long. The CDR3 sequence is CASSLGTSAYNEQFF. The CDR3 nucleotides read TGTGCCAGCAGCTTAGGGACTAGCGCCTACAATGAGCAGTTCTTC.

In this sample, this clone turned up a few times. Other DNA sequences in this specimen translate into the identical CDR3. This chain joins TRBV10-3 and TRBJ1-2; tentative D call: TRBD1 (5 bases). V shed 1 base and J shed 3 bases, with 6 bases lying between them. Germline V gives CDR1 ENHRY, CDR2 SYGVKD. This CDR3 is 13 amino acids long. Here the CDR3 reads CAISELTDYGYTF. The CDR3 DNA is TGTGCCATCAGTGAGTTGACAGACTATGGCTACACCTTC.

This clone turned up a few times. The chain is built from TRBV29-1 and TRBJ1-5; D unclear. Germline CDR1 SQVTM, CDR2 ANQGSEA. This CDR3 spans 13 amino acids. V lost 5 bases to trimming and J lost 7 bases, with 15 bases between them. The DNA of the CDR3 is TGCAGCGTTTCTTCAGAGGTCGGACAGCCCCAGCATTTT. It is translated as CSVSSEVGQPQHF.

The chain recombines TRBV24-1 with TRBJ2-2, with a tentative D call TRBD1 (6 bases). The germline V and J ends were trimmed by 2 bases and 5 bases, with 11 bases remaining between them. Per germline, CDR1 KGHDR and CDR2 SFDVKD. The CDR3 is 15 amino acids. DNA of the CDR3: TGTGCCACCAGTGATTCTAACAGGGATACCGGGGAGCTGTTTTTT. Residues: CATSDSNRDTGELFF.

This chain joins TRBV11-2 and TRBJ2-7; 8 bases align to TRBD1. The CDR3 runs to 15 residues. CDR1 SGHAT and CDR2 FQNNGV come from the germline V gene. The V and J ends lost 0 bases and 2 bases, in that order; junction bases with no gene match: 3. The CDR3, as DNA: TGTGCCAGCAGCTTAGAGACAGGGGACACCTACGAGCAGTACTTC. As protein: CASSLETGDTYEQYF.

V gene TRBV27 combines with J gene TRBJ1-1; no reliable D call. Trimming took 0 bases from V and 4 from J, leaving 12 bases between them. This CDR3 is 15 amino acids long. Looked up from germline, CDR1 is MNHEY and CDR2 is SMNVEV (reference sequence). The chain's CDR3 is CASSLSGGTRTEAFF. CDR3 DNA: TGTGCCAGCAGTTTATCTGGAGGTACTCGCACTGAAGCTTTCTTT.

The rearrangement uses TRBV7-9 and TRBJ2-7, with 7 bases matching TRBD1. Trimming cost V 1 base and J 4 bases; bases outside gene matches: 4. In germline, CDR1 is SEHNR, CDR2 FQNEAQ (reference sequence). This CDR3 has 14 amino acids. CDR3 amino acids: CASSLEGAVYEQYF. CDR3 bases: TGTGCCAGCAGCTTAGAGGGGGCTGTGTACGAGCAGTACTTC.

CDR3 nucleotide sequence: TGTGCCAGCAGTCCGCGGTCCATCTCTTCCTACGAGCAGTACTTC. Protein product: CASSPRSISSYEQYF. The genes are TRBV27 and TRBJ2-7; D is unresolved. In germline, CDR1 is MNHEY, CDR2 SMNVEV (reference sequence). Trimming cost V 5 bases and J 1 base, with 15 bases left between them. This CDR3 is built from 15 residues.

The chain combines TRBV27 with TRBJ2-7; TRBD1 matches at 8 bases. Unmatched junction bases numbered 7, after V lost 6 bases and J lost 3 bases. This CDR3 has 14 residues. Germline V gene lookup returns CDR1 MNHEY and CDR2 SMNVEV (reference sequence). This CDR3 is CASSMTGEFYEQYF. The CDR3, as DNA: TGTGCCAGCAGCATGACAGGGGAGTTCTACGAGCAGTACTTC.

The chain has TRBV4-1 and TRBJ1-1; TRBD1 matches at 8 bases. With V trimmed by 2 bases and J by 5 bases, 1 base remained unmatched. This CDR3 contains 13 residues. The germline gives CDR1 MGHRA, CDR2 YSYEKL. The CDR3 bases are TGCGCCAGCAGCCAAAACAGGGGGACTGAAGCTTTCTTT. It encodes CASSQNRGTEAFF.

The V call is TRBV6-2 or TRBV6-3, the J call TRBJ2-5, with TRBD2 matching over 7 bases. V shed 4 bases and J 5 bases; nucleotides not matched to a gene: 10. The length of the CDR3 is 15 residues. Germline V gives CDR1 MNHEY, CDR2 SVGEGT. CDR3 loop: CASSLSGAGGETQYF. The CDR3 DNA sequence: TGTGCCAGCAGTTTGAGCGGGGCGGGCGGGGAGACCCAGTACTTC.

The chain links TRBV4-3 to TRBJ1-2, with D uncertain. The germline V gene has CDR1 LGHNA and CDR2 YSLEER. This CDR3 region has 15 residues. Trimming pared 0 bases from V and 4 bases from J, leaving 12 bases between. The CDR3 spells CASSQDSEWSYGYTF. The DNA for the CDR3 is TGCGCCAGCAGCCAAGACTCTGAATGGAGCTATGGCTACACCTTC.

The chain has TRBV27 and TRBJ1-2; D is possibly TRBD1 (5 bases). V lost 10 bases and J 0 bases, leaving 9 bases between the germline ends. This CDR3 is built from 12 residues. CDR1 and CDR2 from the germline V gene are MNHEY and SMNVEV (reference sequence). The CDR3 loop is CATLGANYGYTF. The CDR3 DNA reads as TGTGCCACCCTAGGGGCTAACTATGGCTACACCTTC.

The chain recombines TRBV9 with TRBJ2-5; D possibly corresponds to TRBD2 (6 bases). CDR3 size: 16 residues. Trimming removed 0 bases at V and 2 bases at J, with 14 bases between. The germline gives CDR1 SGDLS, CDR2 YYNGEE. The CDR3 region has the DNA TGTGCCAGCAGCGTAGAGGGTAGCGGCTTACAAGAGACCCAGTACTTC. Residues: CASSVEGSGLQETQYF.

This clone was detected once. The identical CDR3 is also encoded by other nucleotide sequences in the sample. This chain links TRBV7-3 with TRBJ2-3; perhaps TRBD1 as D (6 bases). Germline V gene data show CDR1 as SGHTA and CDR2 as FQGTGA. Trimming pared 2 bases from V and 1 base from J, leaving 7 bases between. The CDR3 extends over 14 amino acids. The CDR3: CASSLSGGTDTQYF. Written as DNA, the CDR3 is TGTGCCAGCAGCTTATCAGGGGGCACAGATACGCAGTATTTT.

The chain employs TRBV5-6 and TRBJ1-3; D might be TRBD1 (5 bases). The length of the CDR3 is 13 residues. Germline loops: CDR1 SGHDT, CDR2 YYEEEE. Trimming removed 4 bases from V and 9 bases from J, with 14 bases in between. CDR3 bases: TGTGCCAGCAGCCCCGGGTCCCAGGGCACCATATATTTT. This encodes CASSPGSQGTIYF.

The rearrangement uses TRBV12-3 or TRBV12-4 and TRBJ2-1, with 7 nucleotides matching TRBD2. After removal of 4 bases from V and 15 bases from J, the junction contained 6 bases not matched to a gene. This CDR3 has 11 amino acids. In DNA, the CDR3 is TGTGCCAGCAGTTCCGGGTGGGAGGGGTTCTTC. This codes for CASSSGWEGFF.

The gene calls are TRBV12-3 or TRBV12-4 and TRBJ1-1; maybe TRBD1 (5 bases). The CDR3 has 12 amino acids. The germline V and J ends were trimmed by 6 bases and 10 bases, with 15 bases remaining between them. CDR3 loop: CASRYGGAAAFF. CDR3 coding DNA: TGTGCCAGCAGATATGGAGGGGCTGCAGCTTTCTTT.

The chain employs TRBV12-3 or TRBV12-4 and TRBJ2-2; D uncertain. Trimming took off 4 bases at V and 10 bases at J, with 13 bases between the two ends. The CDR3 spans 13 residues. CDR3 DNA: TGTGCCAGCAGTTCGCTGGCCTCCCTGGAGCTGTTTTTT. Encoded protein: CASSSLASLELFF.

The CDR3 DNA is TGCAGTGCTAGTTCTTCTGGGGGCGAGAACACAGATACGCAGTATTTT. It translates to CSASSSGGENTDTQYF. V and J are TRBV20-1 and TRBJ2-3; perhaps TRBD1 as D (6 bases). Per the germline V gene, CDR1 is DFQATT and CDR2 is SNEGSKA (reference sequence). V was pared by 3 bases and J by 2 bases, with 18 bases between. The CDR3 has 16 amino acids.

This clone was recorded only once. The J gene is TRBJ2-7, the V gene TRBV2, with D maybe TRBD1 (6 bases). Germline V gene sequence: CDR1 SNHLY, CDR2 FYNNEI. The V end lost 3 bases, the J end lost 6 bases, and 18 bases lay between the germline ends. The CDR3 spans 15 residues. CDR3 DNA: TGTGCCAGCAGTGATCGGGCCAGGGGAAAGGGCGAGCAGTACTTC. Translation gives CASSDRARGKGEQYF.

The rearrangement links TRBV4-2 to TRBJ1-3; D is uncertain. V was cut by 4 bases and J by 2 bases, with 15 bases left in between. The germline gives CDR1 LGHNA, CDR2 YNFKEQ. The CDR3 runs 16 residues. The CDR3, as DNA: TGTGCCAGCAGCCGGGAACCCGGGGAGGCTGGAAACACCATATATTTT. Protein product: CASSREPGEAGNTIYF.

The gene calls are TRBV6-2 or TRBV6-3 and TRBJ2-7; 11 nucleotides align to TRBD2. Looked up from germline, CDR1 is MNHEY and CDR2 is SVGEGT. Losses at the gene ends were 2 bases for V and 2 bases for J; bases not matched to a gene: 2. This CDR3 has 15 residues. Written as DNA, the CDR3 is TGTGCCAGCAGTTACCTGACTAGCGGGGCCTACGAGCAGTACTTC. Amino acids: CASSYLTSGAYEQYF.

The chain carries TRBV9 and TRBJ1-4; 7 bases fit TRBD1. CDR1 and CDR2 (germline): SGDLS, YYNGEE. This CDR3 comprises 15 residues. The V and J ends lost 3 bases and 2 bases, in that order; junction bases with no gene match: 4. Written as DNA, the CDR3 is TGTGCCAGCAGCGGGGGACAGCTCACTAATGAAAAACTGTTTTTT. It is translated as CASSGGQLTNEKLFF.

CDR3 bases: TGTGCCAGCAGCGACAAACTCAGAACTAATGAAAAACTGTTTTTT. Protein product: CASSDKLRTNEKLFF. The chain combines TRBV2 with TRBJ1-4, with D uncertain. V lost 6 bases and J 1 base, leaving 12 bases between the germline ends. CDR1 is SNHLY, CDR2 FYNNEI, per germline. This CDR3 has 15 amino acids.